The rows below give T cell receptor beta chains drawn from one sample of a study of blood T cells in healthy people across ages. TCRdb ran MiXCR on the 5' RACE reads and lists one entry per CDR3 protein. This sample has roughly 2 million distinct CDR3 sequences, with around 50% found just once. Material: blood. Receptors originate from a woman aged 40-49 years in good health. CDR3s include the opening cysteine and the closing phenylalanine or tryptophan. A D gene is named only where the DNA matches it firmly. Clone sizes are given selectively: once, few, many, or a class where the clone is expanded.

>TRBV18|few|TRBD1|TRBJ2-7
TGTGCCAGCTCACCGACAGGGGACGTCTACGAGCAGTACTTC
CASSPTGDVYEQYF
>TRBV10-3|NA|NA|TRBJ2-1
TGTGCCATCAGTGATAGTCCCGTATCCCAAGAGACCCAGTTCTTC
CAISDSPVSQETQFF
>TRBV27|NA|NA|TRBJ2-5
TGTGCCAGCCCCGGGAGCTGGAATAGGGAGACCCAGTACTTC
CASPGSWNRETQYF
>TRBV2|NA|NA|TRBJ2-1
TGTGCCAGCAGGGACTCGTACAGGGTCGAGCAGTTCTTC
CASRDSYRVEQFF
>TRBV7-2|few|TRBD1|TRBJ1-2
TGTGCCAGCAGCTGGGACAGAGAAGGCTATGGCTACACCTTC
CASSWDREGYGYTF
>TRBV6-2/TRBV6-3|NA|NA|TRBJ1-2
TGTGCCAGCAGTTACGGATGGGGCTGGGGCTACACCTTC
CASSYGWGWGYTF
>TRBV11-3|NA|NA|TRBJ2-5
TGTGCCAGCAGCTTATGGTGGGAAGAGACCCAGTACTTC
CASSLWWEETQYF
>TRBV20-1|once|NA|TRBJ1-2
TGCAGTGCTAGAGGACGAGAGGGTCAGAGTAACTATGGCTACACCTTC
CSARGREGQSNYGYTF
>TRBV7-9|few|TRBD1|TRBJ2-5
TGTGCCAGCAGCTTTAAGACAGGGCCGTACCAAGAGACCCAGTACTTC
CASSFKTGPYQETQYF
>TRBV4-3|NA|NA|TRBJ1-1
TGCGCCAGCAGCCAAGATCGGGACCCTAACACTGAAGCTTTCTTT
CASSQDRDPNTEAFF
>TRBV20-1|NA|NA|TRBJ2-5
TGCAGTGCCCGCGACAGGTACCAAGAGGCCCAGTACTTC
CSARDRYQEAQYF
>TRBV6-2/TRBV6-3|few|TRBD1|TRBJ2-1
TGTGCCAGCAAGGGGACAGGCTCCTACAATGAGCAGTTCTTC
CASKGTGSYNEQFF
>TRBV7-2|few|NA|TRBJ2-2
TGTGCCAGCAGCGTACAGGGTGGGGTCGGGGAGCTGTTTTTT
CASSVQGGVGELFF
>TRBV29-1|few|TRBD1|TRBJ2-7
TGCAGCGTTGAAGAACCGGGACAGGCCTACGAGCAGTACTTC
CSVEEPGQAYEQYF
>TRBV7-8|few|NA|TRBJ2-1
TGTGCCAGCAGCTTGTCTCCGGGAGCGCCGAATGAGCAGTTCTTC
CASSLSPGAPNEQFF
>TRBV7-2|few|TRBD1|TRBJ2-7
TGTGCCAGCAGCGATACAGGGGGCTACTATGACGAGCAGTACTTC
CASSDTGGYYDEQYF
>TRBV7-8|NA|TRBD1|TRBJ2-7
TGTGCCAGCAGCCCGTTAGACAGGGGGCGATCTCTTGGGACCTACGAGCAGTACTTC
CASSPLDRGRSLGTYEQYF
>TRBV24-1|NA|TRBD1|TRBJ2-7
TGTGCCACCAGGCCCGAAAAATGGACAGGGGGCTTCTACGAGCAGTACTTC
CATRPEKWTGGFYEQYF
>TRBV24-1|NA|NA|TRBJ1-5
TGTGCCACCAGTGGGAGTAGCGATCAGCCCCAGCATTTT
CATSGSSDQPQHF
>TRBV29-1|NA|NA|TRBJ1-1
TGCAGCGTTGAAGGTCTAGTGGGCCGGAACACTGAAGCTTTCTTT
CSVEGLVGRNTEAFF
>TRBV6-6|NA|NA|TRBJ2-7
TGTGCCAGCAGTTACAAGTCCTACGAGCAGTACTTC
CASSYKSYEQYF
>TRBV27|NA|NA|TRBJ1-2
TGTGCCAGCAGTCCCTTCTGGACCGGAGGCTACACCTTC
CASSPFWTGGYTF
>TRBV20-1|NA|NA|TRBJ1-5
TGCAGTGCTCTAGATCGCGGAGTTCGCAATCAGCCCCAGCATTTT
CSALDRGVRNQPQHF
>TRBV20-1|NA|NA|TRBJ2-7
TGCAGTGCCGGGGACTCCTGCGAGCAGTACTTC
CSAGDSCEQYF
>TRBV5-1|NA|NA|TRBJ1-2
TGCGCCAGCAGCTTGAATACCGGCAGGGCGGACTATGGCTACACCTTC
CASSLNTGRADYGYTF
>TRBV27|many|TRBD1|TRBJ1-2
TGTGCCAGCAGTTTCACTTCGGACAGGGTGTATGGCTACACCTTC
CASSFTSDRVYGYTF
>TRBV20-1|NA|TRBD2|TRBJ2-3
TGCAGTGCGGATGGACTAGCGGACGCAGATACGCAGTATTTT
CSADGLADADTQYF
>TRBV7-2|NA|TRBD1|TRBJ1-2
TGTGCCAGCAGCTGGGACAGGCCCTCAGCGGGGGGCTACACCTTC
CASSWDRPSAGGYTF
>TRBV14|NA|NA|TRBJ2-3
TGTGCCAGCAGCCACCGACGGACTATGGCCCCAGATACGCAGTATTTT
CASSHRRTMAPDTQYF
>TRBV27|NA|TRBD1|TRBJ1-2
TGTGCCAGCAGTCCCACGGGACAGCCGAACTATGGCTACACCTTC
CASSPTGQPNYGYTF
>TRBV7-2|many|NA|TRBJ2-3
TGTGCCAGCAGCTCGATTGTAGATACGCAGTATTTT
CASSSIVDTQYF
>TRBV6-1|NA|TRBD1|TRBJ2-5
TGTGCCAGCAGGGAGGACAGGGTTAGAGAGACCCAGTACTTC
CASREDRVRETQYF
>TRBV2|NA|TRBD1|TRBJ2-4
TGTGCCAGCATTCTAGACAGGGGGGTCAAAAACATTCAGTACTTC
CASILDRGVKNIQYF
>TRBV12-3/TRBV12-4|NA|NA|TRBJ2-3
TGTGCCAGCAGTTTCCCGCGGGTCACAGATACGCGGTATTTT
CASSFPRVTDTRYF
>TRBV15|NA|NA|TRBJ2-5
TGTGCCACCAGCAGAGACAGGGTGGGCCAAGAGACCCAGTACTTC
CATSRDRVGQETQYF
>TRBV4-3|NA|NA|TRBJ2-3
TGCGCCAGCAGCCGGACGGAAGAAAGCACAGATACGCAGTATTTT
CASSRTEESTDTQYF
>TRBV24-1|NA|TRBD2|TRBJ2-1
TGTGCCACCAGTGACCCCCTAGCGGAGGCGTACAATGAGCAGTTCTTC
CATSDPLAEAYNEQFF
>TRBV4-3|NA|NA|TRBJ2-1
TGCGCCAGCAGCCAAAGAAGTGGTGGGAGGACCTTAAATGAGCAGTTCTTC
CASSQRSGGRTLNEQFF
>TRBV7-6|NA|NA|TRBJ1-2
TGTGCCAGCAGCTCAACCCTAGGTGGGGGTGCTGGGGGTGGCTACACCTTC
CASSSTLGGGAGGGYTF
>TRBV5-1|NA|NA|TRBJ2-5
TGCGCCAGCAGCTTGGAGGGGATCCAAGAGACCCAGTACTTC
CASSLEGIQETQYF
>TRBV29-1|NA|NA|TRBJ2-7
TGCAGCGTTCGGGACTCAAGGGCCGAGCAGTACTTC
CSVRDSRAEQYF
>TRBV12-3/TRBV12-4|NA|NA|TRBJ2-7
TGTACCAGCAGCCTGGGCACCTACGAGCAGTATTTC
CTSSLGTYEQYF
>TRBV7-2|NA|NA|TRBJ2-7
TGTGCCAGCAGCCATTCAGGGAGGGGGCGGACCTCCTACGAGCAGTACTTC
CASSHSGRGRTSYEQYF
>TRBV7-9|NA|NA|TRBJ2-6
TGTGCCAGCAGCTCGTCCAGTACTTCTGGGGCCAACGTCCTGACTTTC
CASSSSSTSGANVLTF
>TRBV20-1|NA|NA|TRBJ2-3
TGCAGTGCTAGGGACTCCCGACTTGAGTATTTT
CSARDSRLEYF
>TRBV6-5|NA|NA|TRBJ1-6
TGTGCCAGCAGTTACGAACTGAATTCACCCCTCCACTTT
CASSYELNSPLHF
>TRBV28|NA|TRBD2|TRBJ2-7
TGTGCCAGCAGCCCTGGACTAGCCCTACCCTACGAGCAGTACTTC
CASSPGLALPYEQYF
>TRBV6-1|few|TRBD2|TRBJ2-6
TGTGCCAGCAGACGTATAGCGGGGGGCAACTCTGGGGCCAACGTCCTGACTTTC
CASRRIAGGNSGANVLTF
>TRBV29-1|NA|NA|TRBJ2-7
TGCAGCGCGCGCCGGCACGAGCAGTACTTC
CSARRHEQYF
>TRBV7-2|NA|NA|TRBJ1-2
TGTGCCAGCAGCTTATTAGTAGGCTACACCTTC
CASSLLVGYTF
>TRBV29-1|few|NA|TRBJ2-5
TGCAGCGTTGAAAGGGTACCAGGGAGTAGGGAGACCCAGTACTTC
CSVERVPGSRETQYF
>TRBV6-4|NA|NA|TRBJ2-1
TGTGCCAGCAGTGGAAACAGGGTAGGCAATGAGCAGTTCTTC
CASSGNRVGNEQFF